A selection of T cell receptor beta chains follows, all from one sample in a study of neoadjuvant anti-PD-1 for oral cavity cancer. Libraries were prepared by immunoSEQ multiplex PCR; TCRdb keeps only in-frame clonotypes and omits some of them. The data show 75,000 to 100,000 clones, with less than 85% seen just once and around 3.1% held by the top ten. The sample was PBMCs, taken before nivolumab (anti-PD-1) treatment. The origin of the receptors is a person aged 35 to 85 with oral cavity squamous cell carcinoma. Each CDR3 is given with its conserved first and last residue. Fields, in order: clone size, D gene, V gene, J gene, CDR3 DNA, CDR3 protein. The D gene is left open where the match is weak. Part of the rows lack a size; the others show once, few, many or a class for expanded clones.

once	TRBD2	TRBV27	TRBJ2-1	TGTGCCAGCAGTCCACACCCCCCCGGGACTAGCGAATACAATGAGCAGTTCTTC	CASSPHPPGTSEYNEQFF
few	-	TRBV19	TRBJ1-5	TGTGCCAGTAGCACTATTCGGGACAACAATCAGCCCCAGCATTTT	CASSTIRDNNQPQHF
-	-	TRBV6-5	TRBJ1-1	TGTGCCAGCAGTTCCGCCTGGGCAGGGGAGGACGAAGCTTTCTTT	CASSSAWAGEDEAFF
-	-	TRBV6-1	TRBJ2-2	TGTGCCAGCAGTGAAGCGGCCTGGGCGAGGGTGAATACCGGGGAGCTGTTTTTT	CASSEAAWARVNTGELFF
-	TRBD2	TRBV5-4	TRBJ2-1	TGTGCCAGCAGCTCGAAAACTAGCGGGACGGGGGGTGAGCAGTTCTTC	CASSSKTSGTGGEQFF
-	-	TRBV19	TRBJ1-5	TGTGCCAGTAGTAGTTCAGGGAGGGGAAGCAATCAGCCCCAGCATTTT	CASSSSGRGSNQPQHF
once	TRBD2	TRBV28	TRBJ2-3	TGTGCCAGCAGCCACCTTACTAGCGCCGCTGCAGATACGCAGTATTTT	CASSHLTSAAADTQYF
-	TRBD2	TRBV14	TRBJ2-5	TGTGCCAGCAGCCAAGCACTAGCGGGAGGGCAGCGAGAGACCCAGTACTTC	CASSQALAGGQRETQYF
-	TRBD1	TRBV7-6	TRBJ2-5	TGTGCCAGCAGCGAATGGGACAGGGGAGAGACCCAGTACTTC	CASSEWDRGETQYF
-	TRBD2	TRBV7-9	TRBJ2-7	TGTGCCAGCAACGCGGGGGGCTACGAGCAGTACTTC	CASNAGGYEQYF
once	TRBD2	TRBV13	TRBJ2-1	TGTGCCAGCAGCTCACGACTAGCGGGAACTTACAATGAGCAGTTCTTC	CASSSRLAGTYNEQFF
-	TRBD1	TRBV10-3	TRBJ2-7	TGTGCCATCAGTGGACCGGGACAGGGGCTTGGGGAGCAGTACTTC	CAISGPGQGLGEQYF
-	TRBD1	TRBV29-1	TRBJ1-1	TGCAGCGTTGGACCCGGGACAGCTAACACTGAAGCTTTCTTT	CSVGPGTANTEAFF
few	-	TRBV2	TRBJ2-3	TGTGCCAGCAGTGAGACGGATACGCAGTATTTT	CASSETDTQYF
-	TRBD1	TRBV6-1	TRBJ2-5	TGTGCCAGCAGTGAATCAGGGGGCCTAGAGACCCAGTACTTC	CASSESGGLETQYF
-	-	TRBV29-1	TRBJ2-3	TGCAGCGTAAGCAGGTCCTTCGGCACAGATACGCAGTATTTT	CSVSRSFGTDTQYF
-	-	TRBV6-6	TRBJ2-1	TGTGCCAGCAGTTACTCTCAGGTGGGGGAGCAGTTCTTC	CASSYSQVGEQFF
-	-	TRBV7-9	TRBJ2-7	TGTGCCAGCAGCCCTCCAGCCAAGACCTACGAGCAGTACTTC	CASSPPAKTYEQYF
-	-	TRBV2	TRBJ1-5	TGTGCCAGCAGTGGAGCGGGGAATCAGCCCCAGCATTTT	CASSGAGNQPQHF
-	-	TRBV6-5	TRBJ1-2	TGTGCCAGCAGTTTCGGAAACGGCGGCTACACCTTC	CASSFGNGGYTF
-	-	TRBV15	TRBJ1-1	TGTGCCACCAGCAGAGATCAGGACAGAACTGAAGCTTTCTTT	CATSRDQDRTEAFF
-	-	TRBV6-1	TRBJ2-2	TGTGCCAGCAGTCGGGGGGCAAACGCCGGGGAGCTGTTTTTT	CASSRGANAGELFF
-	TRBD1	TRBV6-6	TRBJ2-3	TGTGCCAGCAGAACACAGGGGGCCCCTAGCACAGATACGCAGTATTTT	CASRTQGAPSTDTQYF
once	-	TRBV5-1	TRBJ1-1	TGCGCCAGCAGCGGAGGACAGCTGACGATAAACACTGAAGCTTTCTTT	CASSGGQLTINTEAFF
few	-	TRBV5-4	TRBJ2-5	TGTGCCAGCAGCTTGGGGCAGGGAGTATACCAAGAGACCCAGTACTTC	CASSLGQGVYQETQYF
-	-	TRBV27	TRBJ2-7	TGTGCCAGCAGTGTAATTTTTGGGGGCTTCTACGAGCAGTACTTC	CASSVIFGGFYEQYF
-	-	TRBV6-1	TRBJ2-5	TGTGCCAGCGGGGAGTTAGCGAGGGAGACCCAGTACTTC	CASGELARETQYF
-	TRBD1	TRBV29-1	TRBJ2-7	TGCAGCGTTGGGCGTAGCAGGGGGTCCTACGAGCAGTACTTC	CSVGRSRGSYEQYF
-	TRBD1	TRBV14	TRBJ1-1	TGTGCCAGCAGCTACGACAGGGGCTCGGCTGAAGCTTTCTTT	CASSYDRGSAEAFF
-	-	TRBV5-1	TRBJ2-3	TGCGCCAGCAGCTTGGGCAGGGGCCCTGACACAGATACGCAGTATTTT	CASSLGRGPDTDTQYF
-	TRBD1	TRBV25-1	TRBJ2-5	TGTGCCAGCCTATCAGGGGGCATGGAGACCCAGTACTTC	CASLSGGMETQYF
-	-	TRBV19	TRBJ2-3	TGTGCCAGTAGTTTCGGCGGTAGCACAGATACGCAGTATTTT	CASSFGGSTDTQYF
-	-	TRBV6-1	TRBJ2-7	TGTGCCAGCACCCTAGGCTACGAGCAGTACTTC	CASTLGYEQYF